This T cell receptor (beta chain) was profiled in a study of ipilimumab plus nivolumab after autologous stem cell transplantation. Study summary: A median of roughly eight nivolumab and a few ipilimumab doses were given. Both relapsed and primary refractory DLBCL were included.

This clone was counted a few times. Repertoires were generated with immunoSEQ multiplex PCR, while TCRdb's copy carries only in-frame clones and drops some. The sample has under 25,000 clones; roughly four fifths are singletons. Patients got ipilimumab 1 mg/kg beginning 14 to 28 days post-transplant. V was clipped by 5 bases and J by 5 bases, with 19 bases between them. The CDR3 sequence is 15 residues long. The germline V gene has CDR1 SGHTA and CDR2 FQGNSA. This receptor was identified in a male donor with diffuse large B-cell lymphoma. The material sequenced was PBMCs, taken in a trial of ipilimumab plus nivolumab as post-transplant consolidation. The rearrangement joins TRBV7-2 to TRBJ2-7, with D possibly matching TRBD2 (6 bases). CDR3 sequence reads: CASSARDLGRNEQYF. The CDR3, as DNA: TGTGCCAGCAGCGCCCGGGACTTGGGGCGGAACGAGCAGTACTTC.